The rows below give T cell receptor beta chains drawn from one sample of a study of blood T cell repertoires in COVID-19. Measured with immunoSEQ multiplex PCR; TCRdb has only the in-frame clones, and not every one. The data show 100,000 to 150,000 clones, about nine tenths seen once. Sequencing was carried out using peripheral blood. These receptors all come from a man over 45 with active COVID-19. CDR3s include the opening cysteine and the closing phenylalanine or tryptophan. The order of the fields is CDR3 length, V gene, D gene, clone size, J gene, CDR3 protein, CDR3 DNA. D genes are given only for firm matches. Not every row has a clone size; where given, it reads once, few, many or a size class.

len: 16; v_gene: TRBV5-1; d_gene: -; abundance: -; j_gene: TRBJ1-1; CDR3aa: CASSSDGTFMNTEAFF; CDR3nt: TGCGCCAGCAGTTCTGACGGGACATTTATGAACACTGAAGCTTTCTTT
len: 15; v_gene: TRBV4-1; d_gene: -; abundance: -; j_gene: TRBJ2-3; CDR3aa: CASSLDSTSTDTQYF; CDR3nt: TGCGCCAGCAGCCTCGACAGTACTAGCACAGATACGCAGTATTTT
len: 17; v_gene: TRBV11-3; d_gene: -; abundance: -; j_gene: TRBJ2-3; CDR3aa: CASGGESGGINTDTQYF; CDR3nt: TGTGCCAGCGGAGGGGAAAGCGGCGGGATAAACACAGATACGCAGTATTTT
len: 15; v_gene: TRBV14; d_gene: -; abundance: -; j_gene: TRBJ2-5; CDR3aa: CASSQDSVPWETQYF; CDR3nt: TGTGCCAGCAGCCAAGATTCGGTCCCCTGGGAGACCCAGTACTTC
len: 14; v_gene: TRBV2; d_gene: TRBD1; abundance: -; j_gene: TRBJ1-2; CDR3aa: CASRATGGDNGYTF; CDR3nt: TGTGCCAGCAGAGCGACAGGGGGTGATAATGGCTACACCTTC
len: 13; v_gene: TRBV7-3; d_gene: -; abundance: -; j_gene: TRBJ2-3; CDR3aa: CASSLASTDTQYF; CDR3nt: TGTGCCAGCAGCTTGGCCAGCACAGATACGCAGTATTTT
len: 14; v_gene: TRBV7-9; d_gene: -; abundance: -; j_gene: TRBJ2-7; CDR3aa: CASILGQVPYEQYF; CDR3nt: TGTGCCAGCATCCTGGGGCAGGTTCCCTACGAGCAGTACTTC
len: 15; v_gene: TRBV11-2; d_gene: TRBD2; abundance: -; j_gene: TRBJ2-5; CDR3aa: CASSLGLGGEETQYF; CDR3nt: TGTGCCAGCAGCCTGGGACTCGGGGGGGAAGAGACCCAGTACTTC
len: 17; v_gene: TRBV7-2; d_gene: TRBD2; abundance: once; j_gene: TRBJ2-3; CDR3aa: CASSLERLAGYTDTQYF; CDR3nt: TGTGCCAGCAGCTTAGAGAGACTAGCGGGTTACACAGATACGCAGTATTTT
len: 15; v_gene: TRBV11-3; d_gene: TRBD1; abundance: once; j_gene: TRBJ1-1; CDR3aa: CASRGDRGRVTEAFF; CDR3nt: TGTGCCAGCAGGGGGGACAGGGGGCGGGTCACTGAAGCTTTCTTT
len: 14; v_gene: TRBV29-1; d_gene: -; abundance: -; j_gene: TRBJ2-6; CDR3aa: CSVDGVGGANVLTF; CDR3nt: TGCAGCGTTGACGGGGTCGGTGGGGCCAACGTCCTGACTTTC
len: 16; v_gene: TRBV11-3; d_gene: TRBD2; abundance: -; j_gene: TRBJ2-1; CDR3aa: CASSTRLAGGYNEQFF; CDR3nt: TGTGCCAGCAGCACCCGACTAGCGGGAGGGTACAATGAGCAGTTCTTC
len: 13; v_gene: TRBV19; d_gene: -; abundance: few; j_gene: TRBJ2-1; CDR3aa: CASSPRDSNEQFF; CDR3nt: TGTGCCAGTAGTCCCCGGGACTCCAATGAGCAGTTCTTC
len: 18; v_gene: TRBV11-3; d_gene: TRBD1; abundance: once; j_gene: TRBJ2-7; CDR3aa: CASSLRDRGLKSSYEQYF; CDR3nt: TGTGCCAGCAGCTTACGGGACAGGGGCCTTAAGAGCTCCTACGAGCAGTACTTC
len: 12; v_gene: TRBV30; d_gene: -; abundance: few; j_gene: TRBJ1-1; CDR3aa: CAWSRPGTEAFF; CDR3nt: TGTGCCTGGAGTCGACCGGGCACTGAAGCTTTCTTT
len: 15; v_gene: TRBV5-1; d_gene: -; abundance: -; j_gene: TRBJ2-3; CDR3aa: CASSLFGAHGDTQYF; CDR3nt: TGCGCCAGCAGCTTGTTTGGGGCCCATGGGGATACGCAGTATTTT
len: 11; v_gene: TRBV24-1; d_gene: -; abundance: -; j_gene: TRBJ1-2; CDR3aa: CATSDPLGYTF; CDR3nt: TGTGCCACCAGTGATCCGTTGGGCTACACCTTC
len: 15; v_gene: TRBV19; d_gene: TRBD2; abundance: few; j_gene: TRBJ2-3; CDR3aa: CASSPGLAGGDTQYF; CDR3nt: TGTGCCAGTAGTCCCGGACTAGCGGGGGGAGATACGCAGTATTTT
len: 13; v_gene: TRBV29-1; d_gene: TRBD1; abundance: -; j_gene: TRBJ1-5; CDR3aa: CSGGQGVDQPQHF; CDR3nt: TGCAGCGGTGGACAGGGGGTCGATCAGCCCCAGCATTTT
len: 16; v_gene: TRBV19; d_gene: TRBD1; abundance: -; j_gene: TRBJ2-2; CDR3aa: CASSSGQGVNTGELFF; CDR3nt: TGTGCCAGTAGTTCCGGACAGGGGGTGAACACCGGGGAGCTGTTTTTT
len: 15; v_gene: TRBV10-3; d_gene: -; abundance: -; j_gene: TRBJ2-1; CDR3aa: CAIREAGASYNEQFF; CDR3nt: TGTGCCATCAGGGAGGCGGGGGCCTCCTACAATGAGCAGTTCTTC
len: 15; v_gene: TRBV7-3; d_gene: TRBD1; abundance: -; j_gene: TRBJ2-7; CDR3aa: CASSLIPTGGSEQYF; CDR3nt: TGTGCCAGCAGCTTAATCCCCACAGGGGGGAGCGAGCAGTACTTC
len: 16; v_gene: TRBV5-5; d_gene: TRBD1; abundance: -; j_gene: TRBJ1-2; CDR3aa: CASRYLGTGLNYGYTF; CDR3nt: TGTGCCAGCAGGTACCTCGGGACAGGGCTGAACTATGGCTACACCTTC
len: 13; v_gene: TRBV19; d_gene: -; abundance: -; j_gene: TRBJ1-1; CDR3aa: CASSATINTEAFF; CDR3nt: TGTGCCAGTAGTGCCACTATCAACACTGAAGCTTTCTTT
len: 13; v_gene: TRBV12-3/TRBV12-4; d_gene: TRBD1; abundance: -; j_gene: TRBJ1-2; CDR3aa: CASSGQVRYGYTF; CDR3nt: TGTGCCAGCAGCGGACAGGTTCGGTATGGCTACACCTTC
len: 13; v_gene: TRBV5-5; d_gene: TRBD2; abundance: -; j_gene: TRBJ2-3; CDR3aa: CASSFGRTDTQYF; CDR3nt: TGTGCCAGCAGCTTCGGGAGGACGGATACGCAGTATTTT
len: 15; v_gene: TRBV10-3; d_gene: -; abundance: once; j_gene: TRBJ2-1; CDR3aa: CAISRDSRRKNEQFF; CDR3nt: TGTGCCATCAGCCGGGACTCCAGGAGGAAGAATGAGCAGTTCTTC
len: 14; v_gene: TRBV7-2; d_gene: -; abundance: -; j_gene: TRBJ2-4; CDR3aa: CASRRNLAKNIQYF; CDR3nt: TGTGCCAGCAGGAGAAACCTAGCCAAAAACATTCAGTACTTC
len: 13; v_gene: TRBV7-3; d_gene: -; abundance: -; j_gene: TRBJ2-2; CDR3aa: CASSPSSVGELFF; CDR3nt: TGTGCCAGCAGCCCCTCTAGCGTCGGGGAGCTGTTTTTT
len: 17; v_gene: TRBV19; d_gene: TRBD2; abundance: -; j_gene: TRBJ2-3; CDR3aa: CASSIRLAGVTNYTQYF; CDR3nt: TGTGCCAGTAGTATTCGCCTAGCGGGAGTAACAAACTATACGCAGTATTTT
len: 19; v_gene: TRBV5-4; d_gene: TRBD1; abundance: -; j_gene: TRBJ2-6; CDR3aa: CASSFRPGGISSGANVLTF; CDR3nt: TGTGCCAGCAGCTTCCGGCCAGGGGGAATTAGCTCTGGGGCCAACGTCCTGACTTTC
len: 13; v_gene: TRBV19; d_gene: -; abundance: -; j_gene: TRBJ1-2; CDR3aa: CASSLYENYGYTF; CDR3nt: TGTGCCAGTAGCCTTTATGAGAACTATGGCTACACCTTC
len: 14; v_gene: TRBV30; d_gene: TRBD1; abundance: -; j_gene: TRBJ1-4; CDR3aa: CAWSPGTGREKLFF; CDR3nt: TGTGCCTGGAGCCCCGGGACAGGGCGCGAAAAACTGTTTTTT
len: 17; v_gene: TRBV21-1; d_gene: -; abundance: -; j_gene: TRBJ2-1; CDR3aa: CASSKDSGGASYNEQFF; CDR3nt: TGTGCCAGCAGCAAAGATAGCGGGGGGGCCAGTTACAATGAGCAGTTCTTC
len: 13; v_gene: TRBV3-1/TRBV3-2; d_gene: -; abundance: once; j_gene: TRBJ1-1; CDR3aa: CASSQIKNTEAFF; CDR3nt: TGTGCCAGCAGCCAAATAAAGAACACTGAAGCTTTCTTT
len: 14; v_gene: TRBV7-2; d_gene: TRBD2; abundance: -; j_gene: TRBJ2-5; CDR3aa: CASSLRGRQETQYF; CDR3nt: TGTGCCAGCAGCTTACGCGGGAGACAAGAGACCCAGTACTTC
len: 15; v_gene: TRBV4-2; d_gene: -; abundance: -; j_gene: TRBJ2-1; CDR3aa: CASSLGLRIYNEQFF; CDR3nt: TGTGCCAGCAGCCTTGGACTAAGAATCTACAATGAGCAGTTCTTC
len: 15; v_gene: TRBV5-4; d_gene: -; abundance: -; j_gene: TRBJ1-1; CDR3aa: CASSLDSKMNTEAFF; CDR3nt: TGTGCCAGCAGCTTGGACAGTAAAATGAACACTGAAGCTTTCTTT
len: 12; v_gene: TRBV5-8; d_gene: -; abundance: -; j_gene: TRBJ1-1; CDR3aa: CASSTRVTEAFF; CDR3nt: TGTGCCAGCAGCACGAGGGTGACTGAAGCTTTCTTT
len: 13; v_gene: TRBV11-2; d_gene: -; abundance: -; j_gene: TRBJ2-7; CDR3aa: CASSLVLDRRFGF; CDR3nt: TGTGCCAGCAGCTTAGTTCTAGACAGGAGGTTTGGCTTC
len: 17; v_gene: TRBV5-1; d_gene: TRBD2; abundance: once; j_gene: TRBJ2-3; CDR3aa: CASSLASGGGATDTQYF; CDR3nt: TGCGCCAGCAGCTTGGCCAGTGGCGGGGGGGCCACAGATACGCAGTATTTT
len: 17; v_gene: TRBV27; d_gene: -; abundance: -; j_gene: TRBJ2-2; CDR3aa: CASSPQGAGVDTGELFF; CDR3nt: TGTGCCAGCAGTCCGCAGGGGGCGGGAGTCGACACCGGGGAGCTGTTTTTT
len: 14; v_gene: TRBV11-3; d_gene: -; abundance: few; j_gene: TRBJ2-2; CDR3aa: CASSLGGNTGELFF; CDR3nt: TGTGCCAGCAGCTTAGGAGGAAATACCGGGGAGCTGTTTTTT
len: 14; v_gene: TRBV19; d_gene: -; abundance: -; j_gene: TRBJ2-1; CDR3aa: CASSIRQEYNEQFF; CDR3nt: TGTGCCAGTAGTATAAGACAGGAGTACAATGAGCAGTTCTTC
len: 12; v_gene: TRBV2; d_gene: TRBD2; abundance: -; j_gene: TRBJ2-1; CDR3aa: CASSETSSRQFF; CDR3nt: TGTGCCAGCAGCGAGACTAGCTCTCGGCAGTTCTTC
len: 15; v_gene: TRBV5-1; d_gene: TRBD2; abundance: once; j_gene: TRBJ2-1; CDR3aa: CASSLRLAGGLEQFF; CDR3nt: TGCGCCAGCAGCTTGAGACTAGCGGGGGGACTTGAGCAGTTCTTC
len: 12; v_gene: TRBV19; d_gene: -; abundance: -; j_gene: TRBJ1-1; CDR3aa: CASSMGSTEAFF; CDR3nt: TGTGCCAGTAGTATGGGGAGCACTGAAGCTTTCTTT